This T cell receptor beta chain was identified in a study of identical twins. V was shortened by 7 bases and J by 2 bases, with 9 bases between the two germline ends. Germline V gene data show CDR1 as MNHNY and CDR2 as SVGAGI (reference sequence). The CDR3 covers 12 residues. General study findings and limits: Potential partial confounding of zero-insertion analyses by invariant MAIT and iNKT cells was noted.

TCRdb reanalysed the 5' RACE reads using MiXCR and keeps one entry per CDR3 protein. The table shows hundreds of thousands of distinct CDR3 sequences, with about 20% occurring only once. A word on this clonotype: What it recognizes is unknown.

The data also belong to a second study, concerning T cells expressing NK-cell markers. This second study says: Among the eight sequenced donors, seven tested HCMV-seropositive and one tested seronegative. Alpha-beta TCR T cells were the sole sorting target in several experiments, owing to an anti-gamma-delta TCR antibody.

The rearrangement uses TRBV6-6 and TRBJ2-7, with a tentative D call TRBD1 (5 bases). The sequenced material came from PBMCs. The source of this sequence is a woman aged 18-29 years in good health. The CDR3 DNA sequence: TGTGCCAGCATAACAGGAGCCTACGAGCAGTACTTC. This sequence encodes CASITGAYEQYF.